The T cell receptor beta chain described here comes from a study of neurological immune-mediated disorders. This clonotype was seen ten or more times. The CDR3 runs 18 residues. Looked up from germline, CDR1 is SGDLS and CDR2 is YYNGEE. V trimming: 2 bases; J trimming: 2 bases; junction bases outside the gene matches: 12. In TCRdb, the 5' RACE reads were re-called with MiXCR into one record per CDR3 protein. The sample shows around 25,000 distinct CDR3 sequences, over 10% of them seen only once. The sequence was collected from a woman aged 40 to 50 with HTLV-1-associated myelopathy (HAM/TSP). The chain is built from TRBV9 and TRBJ2-5, with 10 bases identical to TRBD2. The sequencing sample was made of PBMCs. The CDR3 reads CASSVAASGGAQQETQYF. In nucleotides, the CDR3 is TGTGCCAGCAGCGTGGCGGCTAGCGGGGGAGCACAACAAGAGACCCAGTACTTC.